The 18 T cell receptor beta chains below come from one sample, sequenced in a study of radiotherapy plus CTLA-4 blockade in lung cancer. Only in-frame clones appear in the TCRdb table, and some are missing; sequencing was by immunoSEQ multiplex PCR. The sample holds over 95,000 clones, under 85% seen once. The material was peripheral blood, obtained from a patient treated with radiotherapy plus ipilimumab. These receptors were collected from a human donor with non-small cell lung cancer who had a partial response to radiotherapy plus ipilimumab. Some clones in this sample may be carry-over from other donors' samples.

The chain links TRBV10-2 to TRBJ2-7; possible D gene TRBD2, 6 bases. The CDR3 totals 17 residues. Trimming left V 0 bases short and J 3 bases short, with 18 bases between. Germline V gene lookup returns CDR1 WSHSY and CDR2 SAAADI. CDR3 region: CASSESTGTAGHYEQYF. The CDR3 bases are TGCGCCAGCAGTGAGTCGACGGGGACCGCGGGGCACTACGAGCAGTACTTC.

The rearrangement links TRBV2 to TRBJ2-1, with 7 bases matching TRBD1. Unmatched junction bases numbered 7, after V lost 11 bases and J lost 0 bases. The CDR3 loop spans 14 amino acids. Per the germline V gene, CDR1 is SNHLY and CDR2 is FYNNEI. CDR3 region: CAGTWDSSYNEQFF. DNA of the CDR3: TGTGCCGGGACATGGGACAGCTCCTACAATGAGCAGTTCTTC.

J is TRBJ1-1 and V is TRBV19; 7 bases align to TRBD1. Germline V gene lookup returns CDR1 LNHDA and CDR2 SQIVND (reference sequence). This CDR3 is 16 amino acids long. V shed 7 bases and J 4 bases; nucleotides not matched to a gene: 15. CDR3 region: CASTYLPGQRITEAFF. CDR3 bases: TGTGCCAGTACTTATCTACCGGGACAGAGAATCACTGAAGCTTTCTTT.

This clone was seen only once. The chain is built from TRBV9 and TRBJ2-1, with 12 positions matching TRBD2. Germline lookup yields CDR1 SGDLS and CDR2 YYNGEE. V shed 3 bases and J 4 bases; nucleotides not matched to a gene: 5. The CDR3 is made up of 16 amino acids. CDR3 nucleotides: TGTGCCAGCAGCGCCCAACTAGCGGGAGGATACAATGAGCAGTTCTTC. Amino acid sequence: CASSAQLAGGYNEQFF.

Written as DNA, the CDR3 is TGTGCCAGCAATACGAGGGCCGGCGACACTGAAGCTTTCTTT. Its translation is CASNTRAGDTEAFF. V and J are TRBV6-5 and TRBJ1-1; D unclear. Germline CDR1 reads MNHEY; CDR2 reads SVGAGI. Trimming took off 7 bases at V and 3 bases at J, with 15 bases between the two ends. The CDR3 is 14 amino acids.

This clone was counted only a few times. The chain is built from TRBV5-1 and TRBJ2-1, with D maybe TRBD1 (5 bases). CDR1 and CDR2 (germline): SGHRS, YFSETQ. The CDR3 loop spans 14 amino acids. Deletions cut 0 bases from V and 6 bases from J, with 10 bases between. The CDR3 sequence is CASSLESGINEQFF. CDR3 in DNA: TGCGCCAGCAGCTTGGAGTCAGGGATCAATGAGCAGTTCTTC.

The rearrangement links TRBV5-1 to TRBJ2-1; a weak D match, TRBD2 (8 bases). Trimming stripped 3 bases from V and 6 bases from J, with 19 bases between. CDR1 is SGHRS and CDR2 is YFSETQ in the germline V gene. The CDR3 runs 16 residues. CDR3 residues: CASSSGGQGELNEQFF. DNA for the CDR3: TGCGCCAGCAGCTCGGGGGGGCAGGGGGAACTCAATGAGCAGTTCTTC.

The rearrangement joins TRBV15 to TRBJ2-1, with 9 bases fitting TRBD2. This CDR3 comprises 17 residues. Germline CDR1 LNHNV, CDR2 YYDKDF (reference sequence). J gave up 4 bases and V 1 base, and 8 bases lay outside the gene matches. CDR3: CATSRGRMGLAYNEQFF. The CDR3 DNA reads TGTGCCACCAGCAGAGGGCGTATGGGACTAGCTTACAATGAGCAGTTCTTC. The full variable domain, completed using reference TRBV15 and TRBJ2-1, is DAMVIQNPRYQVTQFGKPVTLSCSQTLNHNVMYWYQQKSSQAPKLLFHYYDKDFNNEADTPDNFQSRRPNTSFCFLDIRSPGLGDTAMYLCATSRGRMGLAYNEQFFGPGTRLTVL.

This clone appeared once. The J gene is TRBJ2-3, the V gene TRBV6-5; 10 bases map to TRBD2. From germline, CDR1 is MNHEY and CDR2 SVGAGI. This CDR3 region has 16 residues. V lost 2 bases and J lost 5; bases outside the gene matches: 7. CDR3 coding DNA: TGTGCCAGCAGTTACACCAAGCGGGGGGGCTTAGATACGCAGTATTTT. Amino acid sequence: CASSYTKRGGLDTQYF.

This clone was counted once. The V and J genes are TRBV7-2 and TRBJ2-1; no reliable D call. V lost 5 bases to trimming and J lost 0 bases, with 14 bases between them. Germline values: CDR1 SGHTA, CDR2 FQGNSA. The length of the CDR3 is 16 residues. CDR3 sequence reads: CASSGSRWSSYNEQFF. The CDR3 DNA is TGTGCCAGCAGCGGATCGAGGTGGAGCTCCTACAATGAGCAGTTCTTC.

This chain uses TRBV28 with TRBJ1-2; D is possibly TRBD1 (6 bases). The CDR3 length is 15 residues. Trimming left V 2 bases short and J 4 bases short, with 14 bases between. Germline values: CDR1 MDHEN, CDR2 SYDVKM. The CDR3 DNA reads as TGTGCCAGCAGTTTACCAGGGGAGTCAGTCTATGGCTACACCTTC. Protein: CASSLPGESVYGYTF.

This rearrangement joins TRBV6-6 to TRBJ2-1; a weak D match, TRBD2 (5 bases). The CDR3 spans 16 residues. Germline loops: CDR1 MNHNY, CDR2 SVGAGI (reference sequence). Trimming removed 5 bases at V and 2 bases at J, with 16 bases between. The CDR3 loop is CASSHQRPRTYNEQFF. The CDR3 DNA reads as TGTGCCAGCAGTCATCAGCGGCCTCGCACCTACAATGAGCAGTTCTTC.

V and J are TRBV7-2 and TRBJ2-7, with TRBD2 matching over 10 bases. With V trimmed by 3 bases and J by 6 bases, 11 bases remained unmatched. Germline V gene data show CDR1 as SGHTA and CDR2 as FQGNSA. This CDR3 region has 16 residues. In nucleotides, the CDR3 is TGTGCCAGCAGCTTGTCGATGGATAGACTAGCGGGCGAGCAGTACTTC. Translation gives CASSLSMDRLAGEQYF.

V and J are TRBV28 and TRBJ1-2; 7 bases are a match to TRBD1. The J segment lost 5 bases and the V segment lost 4 bases, leaving 16 bases of the junction unmatched. CDR1 is MDHEN and CDR2 is SYDVKM in the germline V gene. The CDR3 contains 17 residues. The DNA of the CDR3 is TGTGCCAGCAGTTGGAGAGGCCGGGACAGAGACGATTATGGCTACACCTTC. This sequence encodes CASSWRGRDRDDYGYTF.

This clone was seen more than once but under ten times. The chain is built from TRBV6-5 and TRBJ1-2; D is uncertain. The length of the CDR3 is 10 residues. V lost 8 bases and J lost 7, with 8 bases in between. In germline, CDR1 is MNHEY, CDR2 SVGAGI. CDR3 loop: CASGSFGYTF. CDR3 DNA sequence: TGTGCCAGCGGGAGCTTTGGCTACACCTTC.

The chain carries TRBV28 and TRBJ1-6, with 7 bases lining up with TRBD1. The length of the CDR3 is 17 residues. Germline values: CDR1 MDHEN, CDR2 SYDVKM. The V gene end was trimmed by 5 bases and the J gene end by 10 bases; junction bases not matched to a gene: 17. CDR3 sequence reads: CASSPPAGTVNFSPLHF. The CDR3 region has the DNA TGTGCCAGCAGTCCCCCGGCCGGGACAGTTAATTTCTCACCCCTCCACTTT.

The chain is built from TRBV7-2 and TRBJ2-5; 9 nucleotides agree with TRBD2. Losses at the gene ends were 7 bases for V and 11 bases for J; bases not matched to a gene: 14. Per the germline V gene, CDR1 is SGHTA and CDR2 is FQGNSA. This CDR3 contains 14 residues. In DNA form, the CDR3 reads TGTGCCAGCACCTCCGAATTTAGCGGGGGTGGGCAGTACTTC. As protein: CASTSEFSGGGQYF.

The chain combines TRBV4-1 with TRBJ1-3, with a weak D call TRBD1 (6 bases). This CDR3 is built from 14 residues. V shed 4 bases and J shed 4 bases, with 11 bases lying between them. The germline V gene encodes CDR1 MGHRA and CDR2 YSYEKL. CDR3 DNA: TGCGCCAGCAGCCGCACAGGGACAGGAAACACCATATATTTT. This codes for CASSRTGTGNTIYF.